The rows below give T cell receptor beta chains drawn from one sample of a study of T cells in Graves' hyperthyroidism and ophthalmopathy. TCRdb passed the multiplex PCR reads through MiXCR, listing each CDR3 protein once. The sample includes 600,000 to 850,000 distinct CDR3 sequences, 15% to 20% of them seen just once. The specimen sequenced was blood. The receptors shown here come from a woman between 50 and 59 years old with Graves' hyperthyroidism that later progressed to Graves' ophthalmopathy. The CDR3 runs from the conserved cysteine through the conserved F or W. D genes are given only for firm matches. Only part of the rows carry a size: once, few, many, or a class if the clone is expanded.

cdr3_nt	cdr3_aa	clone_size	v_call	d_call	j_call
TGTGCCAGCAGCTTACCAGCGGGGGTTTTCTACAATGAGCAGTTCTTC	CASSLPAGVFYNEQFF	once	TRBV7-9	TRBD2	TRBJ2-1
TGTGCCAGCAGCCCCATGGTCGTTGGGGTAGACGAGCAGTACTTC	CASSPMVVGVDEQYF	NA	TRBV3-1	NA	TRBJ2-7
TGCAGTGCTCCTTTAGGGTCAGGGAACACTGAAGCTTTCTTT	CSAPLGSGNTEAFF	many	TRBV20-1	NA	TRBJ1-1
TGTGCCAGCAGGGGGGCGGAAGAGACCCAGTACTTC	CASRGAEETQYF	many	TRBV7-9	NA	TRBJ2-5
TGTGCCAGCAGTTCGGGACTGAAAAGCTACGAGCAGTACTTC	CASSSGLKSYEQYF	many	TRBV11-3	NA	TRBJ2-7
TGTGCCAGTAGTCCACAGGGGATTCTATACAATGAGCAGTTCTTC	CASSPQGILYNEQFF	NA	TRBV19	TRBD1	TRBJ2-1
TGTGCCAGTAGTGGGAGCAATCCCCAGGAGCAGTTCTTC	CASSGSNPQEQFF	NA	TRBV19	NA	TRBJ2-1
TGCAGTGCTAAGTTGGACACTGAAGCTTTCTTT	CSAKLDTEAFF	many	TRBV20-1	NA	TRBJ1-1
TGTGCCAGCAGGATACTAGCGGGGAGTTTTGGTGAGCAGTTCTTC	CASRILAGSFGEQFF	many	TRBV11-2	TRBD2	TRBJ2-1
TGTGCCAGCAGCTCAATCCAGACAGTGAAGAATGAAAAACTGTTTTTT	CASSSIQTVKNEKLFF	NA	TRBV27	NA	TRBJ1-4
TGTGCCAGCAGAAGACTGAGTAACACTGAAGCTTTCTTT	CASRRLSNTEAFF	few	TRBV19	NA	TRBJ1-1
TGTGCCAGCAGCCAGGGACAGGGGGTTGGCTATGGCTACACCTTC	CASSQGQGVGYGYTF	many	TRBV7-3	TRBD1	TRBJ1-2
TGTGCCAGCAGTGAACTAGGGGCGGGGGGGCTCCAAGAGACCCAGTACTTC	CASSELGAGGLQETQYF	NA	TRBV6-1	TRBD2	TRBJ2-5
TGTGCCAGCAGTCAGCCGGACAGGGCACGCGAGCAGTTCTTC	CASSQPDRAREQFF	once	TRBV7-9	TRBD1	TRBJ2-1
TGTGCCAGCAGCGCCTTGGGACAGGGATTAGGTAACTATGGCTACACCTTC	CASSALGQGLGNYGYTF	NA	TRBV9	TRBD1	TRBJ1-2
TGTGCCAGCAGCTTAGCGGCGCCGGGACAGGGGGCGGCTTTCTTT	CASSLAAPGQGAAFF	NA	TRBV7-8	TRBD1	TRBJ1-1
TGTGCCATCAGTGAGTCCGGCAGGGGTTATGGCTACACCTTC	CAISESGRGYGYTF	many	TRBV10-3	NA	TRBJ1-2
TGTGCCAGCACCAACCCCCGCGGGGGGGCCGGAGAGACCCAGTACTTC	CASTNPRGGAGETQYF	many	TRBV6-2/TRBV6-3	TRBD2	TRBJ2-5
TGTGCCAGCAGCCCTAAGGGACTGGGCCACAATGAGCAGTTCTTC	CASSPKGLGHNEQFF	few	TRBV7-2	NA	TRBJ2-1
TGCAGCGTGCGGACAGAGCCTGGCTACACCTTC	CSVRTEPGYTF	NA	TRBV29-1	NA	TRBJ1-2
TGTGCCTGGCTCGTTAGCGGGGGGGCTCGTAGCACAGATACGCAGTATTTT	CAWLVSGGARSTDTQYF	many	TRBV30	TRBD2	TRBJ2-3
TGTGCCAGCAGCTTGTATCAGGGGGTCTTGAACACTGAAGCTTTCTTT	CASSLYQGVLNTEAFF	NA	TRBV5-8	TRBD1	TRBJ1-1
TGTGCCAGCAGACTCCAGGGGTTGAACACTGAAGCTTTCTTT	CASRLQGLNTEAFF	many	TRBV6-2/TRBV6-3	NA	TRBJ1-1
TGTGCCAGCAGCTTAGGCAGGGTTGGACCGGACGATACGCAGTATTTT	CASSLGRVGPDDTQYF	many	TRBV11-2	NA	TRBJ2-3
TGTGCCAGCAGCTTCTCTCTTACCGGGACAGGGTTTCACGAGCAGTACTTC	CASSFSLTGTGFHEQYF	NA	TRBV5-4	TRBD1	TRBJ2-7
TGTGCCAGCAGCTTATATGATTCACCCCTCCACTTT	CASSLYDSPLHF	NA	TRBV7-8	NA	TRBJ1-6
TGTGCCACCAGCAGGCACAATGAGCAGTTCTTC	CATSRHNEQFF	NA	TRBV15	NA	TRBJ2-1
TGTGCCAGCAGCCCGGAAAGACTAGCGGGGAGCTACGAGCAGTACTTC	CASSPERLAGSYEQYF	many	TRBV9	TRBD2	TRBJ2-7
TGCAGCGTTGTGGAGAAGATGAACACTGAAGCTTTCTTT	CSVVEKMNTEAFF	NA	TRBV29-1	NA	TRBJ1-1
TGCAGTGCTAGAATAACTAGCGGGGAATCCTACAATGAGCAGTTCTTC	CSARITSGESYNEQFF	NA	TRBV20-1	TRBD2	TRBJ2-1
TGTGCCAGCAGCTACCCGGGACAGGGCTATCAATATGGCTACACCTTC	CASSYPGQGYQYGYTF	many	TRBV7-9	TRBD1	TRBJ1-2